Listed below are T cell receptor beta chains from one sample, sequenced in a study of blood T cell repertoires in COVID-19. TCRdb's copy holds only in-frame clones and misses some; the assay was immunoSEQ multiplex PCR. The sample shows fewer than 200,000 clones, 75% to 90% of them seen only once. Sequencing was performed on peripheral blood. These receptors were collected from a man in his 60s with acute or convalescent COVID-19. CDR3s include the opening cysteine and the closing phenylalanine or tryptophan. A D gene is named only where the DNA matches it firmly. Clone size is shown for a subset of rows, as once, few, many or a class of expanded clone.

j_gene,abundance,v_gene,d_gene,CDR3aa,CDR3nt
TRBJ2-2,-,TRBV2,TRBD2,CASGGTSGGELFF,TGTGCCAGCGGCGGGACTAGCGGGGGGGAGCTGTTTTTT
TRBJ2-6,-,TRBV5-6,TRBD1,CASSPRGRGGANVLTF,TGTGCCAGCAGCCCCAGGGGGCGCGGTGGGGCCAACGTCCTGACTTTC
TRBJ2-5,-,TRBV28,-,CASVAGGTVYQETQYF,TGTGCCAGCGTTGCTGGCGGAACCGTGTACCAAGAGACCCAGTACTTC
TRBJ2-2,-,TRBV3-1/TRBV3-2,-,CASSQRGGVYTGELFF,TGTGCCAGCAGCCAAAGGGGGGGCGTTTACACCGGGGAGCTGTTTTTT
TRBJ1-4,-,TRBV19,-,CASLGRANEKLFF,TGTGCCAGCCTAGGGAGGGCTAATGAAAAACTGTTTTTT
TRBJ1-2,-,TRBV2,-,CASSEQGNKGYTF,TGTGCCAGCAGTGAACAGGGAAATAAAGGCTACACCTTC
TRBJ2-1,-,TRBV9,TRBD2,CASSVHELGTSGSGNEQFF,TGTGCCAGCAGCGTCCACGAACTCGGGACTAGCGGGAGCGGGAATGAGCAGTTCTTC
TRBJ1-2,-,TRBV21-1,-,CASSKALANEGGYTF,TGTGCCAGCAGCAAAGCACTAGCCAACGAGGGGGGCTACACCTTC
TRBJ2-7,few,TRBV9,-,CASSVAGDDEQYF,TGTGCCAGCAGCGTGGCAGGGGACGACGAGCAGTACTTC
TRBJ1-5,-,TRBV6-1,-,CASSEWAPLNQPQHF,TGTGCCAGCAGTGAATGGGCGCCACTCAATCAGCCCCAGCATTTT
TRBJ2-1,-,TRBV19,TRBD2,CASTSGGALSSPDEQFF,TGTGCCAGCACTAGCGGGGGGGCCTTGTCTTCCCCCGATGAGCAGTTCTTC
TRBJ2-3,-,TRBV5-1,-,CASNERPTDTQYF,TGCGCCAGCAACGAGCGGCCCACAGATACGCAGTATTTT
TRBJ2-3,-,TRBV4-2,-,CASSQERGLYTDTQYF,TGTGCCAGCAGCCAAGAAAGAGGACTATACACAGATACGCAGTATTTT
TRBJ1-2,-,TRBV7-2,-,CASSLGPQGSGYTF,TGTGCCAGCAGCTTAGGCCCACAGGGAAGTGGCTACACCTTC
TRBJ1-6,-,TRBV4-3,-,CASSRTGVDNSPLHF,TGCGCCAGCAGCAGGACGGGAGTAGATAATTCACCCCTCCACTTT
TRBJ1-6,few,TRBV7-3,-,CASSFRGGAGNSPLHF,TGTGCCAGCAGCTTTCGCGGGGGCGCGGGGAATTCACCCCTCCACTTT
TRBJ1-2,-,TRBV11-1,-,CASSPGAGGRYGYTF,TGTGCCAGCAGTCCCGGAGCCGGGGGGCGATATGGCTACACCTTC
TRBJ2-1,-,TRBV24-1,-,CATSDLRGANEQFF,TGTGCCACCAGTGATTTGCGGGGGGCCAATGAGCAGTTCTTC
TRBJ1-5,-,TRBV18,TRBD1,CASSPDRVSWSNQPQHF,TGTGCCAGCTCACCAGACAGGGTCTCCTGGAGCAATCAGCCCCAGCATTTT
TRBJ1-1,-,TRBV14,-,CASSPIWGDGRNTEAFF,TGTGCCAGCAGCCCCATTTGGGGGGATGGAAGGAACACTGAAGCTTTCTTT
TRBJ1-1,-,TRBV23-1,TRBD1,CASSQRDSPRDRGILTEAFF,TGCGCCAGCAGTCAACGTGATTCCCCCCGGGACAGGGGGATTTTGACTGAAGCTTTCTTT
TRBJ1-3,many,TRBV5-1,-,CASSLNTGGNTIYF,TGCGCCAGCAGCTTGAACACAGGGGGAAACACCATATATTTT
TRBJ1-4,-,TRBV2,TRBD1,CASREQGLGEKLFF,TGTGCCAGCAGGGAACAGGGGCTGGGGGAAAAACTGTTTTTT
TRBJ1-3,-,TRBV2,-,CASSLTGTSGNTIYF,TGTGCCAGCAGTCTTACAGGGACCTCTGGAAACACCATATATTTT